This is a list of T cell receptor beta chains from one sample in a study of cytomegalovirus exposure and HLA in healthy donors. The repertoire was sequenced with immunoSEQ multiplex PCR; TCRdb's copy has only in-frame clones and lacks some. The sample holds more than 85,000 clones, nearly 80% seen once. The sample consisted of PBMCs. These receptors were taken from a man younger than 40 in good health and CMV-seronegative. Each CDR3 is given with its conserved first and last residue. D genes are given only for firm matches. Expanded clones get a size class; other rows say once, few or many, or leave the size out.

d_gene: .
abundance: once
v_gene: TRBV7-9
len: 14
j_gene: TRBJ1-2
CDR3aa: CASSSAGLSYGYTF
CDR3nt: TGTGCCAGCAGCTCCGCAGGGCTGAGCTATGGCTACACCTTC

d_gene: TRBD1
abundance: .
v_gene: TRBV28
len: 15
j_gene: TRBJ1-5
CDR3aa: CASSSDRVRNQPQHF
CDR3nt: TGTGCCAGCAGTTCCGACAGGGTCCGCAATCAGCCCCAGCATTTT

d_gene: TRBD1
abundance: .
v_gene: TRBV7-2
len: 15
j_gene: TRBJ2-7
CDR3aa: CASSRTGQATYEQYF
CDR3nt: TGTGCCAGCAGCCGGACGGGACAGGCAACCTACGAGCAGTACTTC

d_gene: TRBD1
abundance: .
v_gene: TRBV7-9
len: 14
j_gene: TRBJ2-7
CDR3aa: CASMGQGTYAEQYF
CDR3nt: TGTGCCAGCATGGGACAGGGAACTTATGCCGAGCAGTACTTC

d_gene: TRBD1
abundance: .
v_gene: TRBV5-4
len: 15
j_gene: TRBJ2-3
CDR3aa: CASSTGTGDTDTQYF
CDR3nt: TGTGCCAGCAGCACCGGGACAGGGGACACAGATACGCAGTATTTT

d_gene: .
abundance: .
v_gene: TRBV29-1
len: 12
j_gene: TRBJ2-1
CDR3aa: CSVVAGVNEQFF
CDR3nt: TGCAGCGTTGTGGCAGGGGTCAATGAGCAGTTCTTC

d_gene: TRBD2
abundance: .
v_gene: TRBV6-5
len: 14
j_gene: TRBJ2-1
CDR3aa: CASSTDRRGDEQFF
CDR3nt: TGTGCCAGCAGTACCGACAGGCGGGGGGATGAGCAGTTCTTC

d_gene: TRBD1
abundance: .
v_gene: TRBV6-6
len: 15
j_gene: TRBJ2-7
CDR3aa: CASSYSDRGIYEQYF
CDR3nt: TGTGCCAGCAGTTACTCGGACAGGGGAATCTACGAGCAGTACTTC

d_gene: .
abundance: .
v_gene: TRBV6-4
len: 14
j_gene: TRBJ2-1
CDR3aa: CASSARSLDNEQFF
CDR3nt: TGTGCCAGCAGTGCACGTTCCTTAGACAATGAGCAGTTCTTC

d_gene: TRBD1
abundance: .
v_gene: TRBV5-6
len: 12
j_gene: TRBJ2-3
CDR3aa: CASTREQGVWYF
CDR3nt: TGTGCCAGCACTAGGGAACAGGGGGTTTGGTATTTT

d_gene: TRBD1
abundance: few
v_gene: TRBV19
len: 14
j_gene: TRBJ1-2
CDR3aa: CASSMDRGNYGYTF
CDR3nt: TGTGCCAGTAGTATGGACAGGGGCAACTATGGCTACACCTTC

d_gene: .
abundance: .
v_gene: TRBV9
len: 17
j_gene: TRBJ2-1
CDR3aa: CASSVALQGITYNEQFF
CDR3nt: TGTGCCAGCAGCGTAGCCCTTCAGGGAATAACGTACAATGAGCAGTTCTTC

d_gene: TRBD1
abundance: .
v_gene: TRBV9
len: 15
j_gene: TRBJ2-4
CDR3aa: CASSGGQGAKNIQYF
CDR3nt: TGTGCCAGCAGCGGGGGACAGGGGGCCAAAAACATTCAGTACTTC

d_gene: .
abundance: few
v_gene: TRBV6-5
len: 15
j_gene: TRBJ2-2
CDR3aa: CASRLDRRYTGELFF
CDR3nt: TGTGCCAGCAGACTAGACAGGAGATACACCGGGGAGCTGTTTTTT

d_gene: .
abundance: .
v_gene: TRBV15
len: 14
j_gene: TRBJ2-3
CDR3aa: CATSRRGSTDTQYF
CDR3nt: TGTGCCACCAGCAGGCGAGGGAGCACAGATACGCAGTATTTT

d_gene: TRBD1
abundance: .
v_gene: TRBV28
len: 14
j_gene: TRBJ1-2
CDR3aa: CASSLQTGYYGYTF
CDR3nt: TGTGCCAGCAGTTTACAGACAGGGTACTATGGCTACACCTTC

d_gene: .
abundance: .
v_gene: TRBV9
len: 15
j_gene: TRBJ2-1
CDR3aa: CASSVAGLPGNEQFF
CDR3nt: TGTGCCAGCAGCGTAGCGGGACTCCCCGGCAATGAGCAGTTCTTC

d_gene: TRBD1
abundance: once
v_gene: TRBV10-3
len: 16
j_gene: TRBJ1-5
CDR3aa: CAISKGGTGDNQPQHF
CDR3nt: TGTGCCATCAGCAAAGGGGGGACAGGGGACAATCAGCCCCAGCATTTT

d_gene: .
abundance: .
v_gene: TRBV7-2
len: 16
j_gene: TRBJ2-4
CDR3aa: CASSLDPGLAKNIQYF
CDR3nt: TGTGCCAGCAGCTTAGATCCGGGGTTGGCCAAAAACATTCAGTACTTC

d_gene: TRBD1
abundance: .
v_gene: TRBV6-5
len: 14
j_gene: TRBJ2-7
CDR3aa: CASRDTTGAHEQYF
CDR3nt: TGTGCCAGCAGAGATACGACAGGGGCCCACGAGCAGTACTTC

d_gene: .
abundance: .
v_gene: TRBV5-1
len: 11
j_gene: TRBJ1-1
CDR3aa: CASISETEAFF
CDR3nt: TGCGCCAGCATCTCGGAGACTGAAGCTTTCTTT

d_gene: TRBD1
abundance: .
v_gene: TRBV6-5
len: 13
j_gene: TRBJ1-1
CDR3aa: CASSSGGAVEAFF
CDR3nt: TGTGCCAGCAGTTCAGGGGGCGCGGTTGAAGCTTTCTTT

d_gene: TRBD1
abundance: .
v_gene: TRBV6-5
len: 14
j_gene: TRBJ1-2
CDR3aa: CASSNTDRDYGYTF
CDR3nt: TGTGCCAGCAGTAATACCGACAGGGACTATGGCTACACCTTC

d_gene: .
abundance: .
v_gene: TRBV9
len: 15
j_gene: TRBJ1-2
CDR3aa: CASSPNEGRNYGYTF
CDR3nt: TGTGCCAGCAGCCCAAACGAGGGGAGGAACTATGGCTACACCTTC

d_gene: .
abundance: .
v_gene: TRBV4-3
len: 13
j_gene: TRBJ2-7
CDR3aa: CASSNSNSYEQYF
CDR3nt: TGCGCCAGCAGCAACAGCAACTCCTACGAGCAGTACTTC

d_gene: .
abundance: .
v_gene: TRBV4-3
len: 15
j_gene: TRBJ1-2
CDR3aa: CASSQGRGPFYGYTF
CDR3nt: TGCGCCAGCAGCCAAGGCAGGGGCCCGTTCTATGGCTACACCTTC

d_gene: TRBD1
abundance: .
v_gene: TRBV18
len: 13
j_gene: TRBJ1-1
CDR3aa: CASGQGAGTEAFF
CDR3nt: TGTGCCAGCGGACAGGGGGCCGGGACTGAAGCTTTCTTT

d_gene: .
abundance: .
v_gene: TRBV13
len: 17
j_gene: TRBJ2-6
CDR3aa: CASSLGLRSSGANVLTF
CDR3nt: TGTGCCAGCAGCTTAGGCCTGAGGAGCTCTGGGGCCAACGTCCTGACTTTC

d_gene: .
abundance: .
v_gene: TRBV27
len: 11
j_gene: TRBJ2-5
CDR3aa: CASSYQETQYF
CDR3nt: TGTGCCAGCAGCTACCAAGAGACCCAGTACTTC

d_gene: TRBD2
abundance: .
v_gene: TRBV5-4
len: 15
j_gene: TRBJ2-3
CDR3aa: CASSMHGGAADTQYF
CDR3nt: TGTGCCAGCAGCATGCACGGGGGGGCAGCAGATACGCAGTATTTT

d_gene: TRBD1
abundance: .
v_gene: TRBV5-5
len: 15
j_gene: TRBJ2-7
CDR3aa: CASSDPGTEIYEQYF
CDR3nt: TGTGCCAGCAGCGATCCCGGGACAGAAATCTACGAGCAGTACTTC

d_gene: .
abundance: once
v_gene: TRBV14
len: 13
j_gene: TRBJ1-4
CDR3aa: CASSARLGEKLFF
CDR3nt: TGTGCCAGCAGCGCGAGGCTCGGTGAAAAACTGTTTTTT

d_gene: .
abundance: .
v_gene: TRBV5-4
len: 12
j_gene: TRBJ1-4
CDR3aa: CASSGQGNKLFF
CDR3nt: TGTGCCAGCAGCGGGCAGGGGAATAAACTGTTTTTT

d_gene: .
abundance: .
v_gene: TRBV18
len: 12
j_gene: TRBJ1-4
CDR3aa: CASSLTGEKLFF
CDR3nt: TGTGCCAGCTCACTAACAGGGGAAAAACTGTTTTTT

d_gene: TRBD1
abundance: .
v_gene: TRBV9
len: 15
j_gene: TRBJ2-7
CDR3aa: CASSVETGESYEQYF
CDR3nt: TGTGCCAGCAGCGTAGAGACAGGGGAGTCCTACGAGCAGTACTTC

d_gene: .
abundance: few
v_gene: TRBV9
len: 16
j_gene: TRBJ1-1
CDR3aa: CASSVAGGLVNTEAFF
CDR3nt: TGTGCCAGCAGCGTAGCCGGGGGGCTGGTCAACACTGAAGCTTTCTTT

d_gene: .
abundance: .
v_gene: TRBV20-1
len: 11
j_gene: TRBJ2-5
CDR3aa: CSARDSRTQYF
CDR3nt: TGCAGTGCTAGAGATAGCAGGACCCAGTACTTC

d_gene: TRBD2
abundance: .
v_gene: TRBV27
len: 14
j_gene: TRBJ2-1
CDR3aa: CASLGLAGNNEQFF
CDR3nt: TGTGCCTCCCTTGGACTAGCGGGTAACAATGAGCAGTTCTTC

d_gene: .
abundance: .
v_gene: TRBV4-1
len: 16
j_gene: TRBJ2-4
CDR3aa: CASSQVLRVGQNIQYF
CDR3nt: TGCGCCAGCAGCCAAGTTTTGAGAGTGGGCCAAAACATTCAGTACTTC

d_gene: .
abundance: .
v_gene: TRBV7-2
len: 15
j_gene: TRBJ1-1
CDR3aa: CASRSGHISNTEAFF
CDR3nt: TGTGCCAGCAGATCGGGACACATTTCGAACACTGAAGCTTTCTTT

d_gene: .
abundance: .
v_gene: TRBV7-6
len: 11
j_gene: TRBJ2-7
CDR3aa: CASSITGYQYF
CDR3nt: TGTGCCAGCAGCATCACAGGTTACCAGTACTTC

d_gene: TRBD2
abundance: .
v_gene: TRBV10-1
len: 16
j_gene: TRBJ2-1
CDR3aa: CASSEWTSVTYNEQFF
CDR3nt: TGCGCCAGCAGTGAATGGACTAGCGTTACCTACAATGAGCAGTTCTTC

d_gene: TRBD1
abundance: .
v_gene: TRBV5-4
len: 16
j_gene: TRBJ1-2
CDR3aa: CASSPAGTEANYGYTF
CDR3nt: TGTGCCAGCAGCCCAGCCGGGACAGAAGCTAACTATGGCTACACCTTC

d_gene: TRBD1
abundance: .
v_gene: TRBV9
len: 15
j_gene: TRBJ2-5
CDR3aa: CASSVTGGIQETQYF
CDR3nt: TGTGCCAGCAGCGTGACAGGGGGGATCCAAGAGACCCAGTACTTC

d_gene: .
abundance: .
v_gene: TRBV15
len: 14
j_gene: TRBJ2-5
CDR3aa: CATSKAGAQETQYF
CDR3nt: TGTGCCACCAGCAAAGCAGGGGCGCAAGAGACCCAGTACTTC

d_gene: .
abundance: .
v_gene: TRBV27
len: 16
j_gene: TRBJ2-7
CDR3aa: CASSLAVREPDYEQYF
CDR3nt: TGTGCCAGCAGTTTGGCGGTTCGTGAACCCGACTACGAGCAGTACTTC

d_gene: TRBD1
abundance: .
v_gene: TRBV6-5
len: 16
j_gene: TRBJ1-2
CDR3aa: CASSYSGQGANYGYTF
CDR3nt: TGTGCCAGCAGTTACTCGGGACAGGGGGCCAACTATGGCTACACCTTC

d_gene: .
abundance: .
v_gene: TRBV5-1
len: 12
j_gene: TRBJ2-7
CDR3aa: CASSRTGYEQYF
CDR3nt: TGCGCCAGCAGCCGGACGGGGTACGAGCAGTACTTC

d_gene: TRBD1
abundance: few
v_gene: TRBV6-6
len: 13
j_gene: TRBJ1-1
CDR3aa: CASSYSGTVEAFF
CDR3nt: TGTGCCAGCAGTTACTCAGGGACAGTTGAAGCTTTCTTT

d_gene: TRBD1
abundance: .
v_gene: TRBV18
len: 15
j_gene: TRBJ1-4
CDR3aa: CASSPDGTGGEKLFF
CDR3nt: TGTGCCAGCTCACCTGATGGGACAGGGGGTGAAAAACTGTTTTTT

d_gene: TRBD1
abundance: .
v_gene: TRBV10-3
len: 16
j_gene: TRBJ2-5
CDR3aa: CAISESGTGVVETQYF
CDR3nt: TGTGCCATCAGTGAGTCTGGGACAGGGGTTGTGGAGACCCAGTACTTC

d_gene: TRBD2
abundance: .
v_gene: TRBV5-1
len: 17
j_gene: TRBJ2-1
CDR3aa: CASSKTSGGAGYNEQFF
CDR3nt: TGCGCCAGCAGCAAGACTAGCGGGGGGGCAGGATACAATGAGCAGTTCTTC

d_gene: TRBD1
abundance: .
v_gene: TRBV19
len: 16
j_gene: TRBJ1-1
CDR3aa: CASSIGTGGTSTEAFF
CDR3nt: TGTGCCAGTAGTATCGGGACAGGGGGAACGAGCACTGAAGCTTTCTTT

d_gene: TRBD1
abundance: once
v_gene: TRBV10-1
len: 15
j_gene: TRBJ2-1
CDR3aa: CASSDPSGTDNEQFF
CDR3nt: TGCGCCAGCAGTGACCCGTCGGGGACAGATAATGAGCAGTTCTTC

d_gene: .
abundance: few
v_gene: TRBV5-1
len: 14
j_gene: TRBJ1-1
CDR3aa: CASSLGQRNTEAFF
CDR3nt: TGCGCCAGCAGCTTGGGACAGCGGAACACTGAAGCTTTCTTT

d_gene: .
abundance: .
v_gene: TRBV4-1
len: 14
j_gene: TRBJ2-7
CDR3aa: CASSQDGLSIQLYF
CDR3nt: TGCGCCAGCAGCCAAGATGGTCTATCAATTCAACTGTACTTC

d_gene: TRBD2
abundance: .
v_gene: TRBV5-1
len: 17
j_gene: TRBJ2-1
CDR3aa: CASSLSGLADSYNEQFF
CDR3nt: TGCGCCAGCAGCTTGTCAGGACTAGCAGACTCCTACAATGAGCAGTTCTTC

d_gene: .
abundance: .
v_gene: TRBV5-1
len: 16
j_gene: TRBJ2-7
CDR3aa: CASSLAGMQKTFEQYF
CDR3nt: TGCGCCAGCAGCTTGGCCGGGATGCAAAAGACGTTCGAGCAGTACTTC

d_gene: TRBD1
abundance: .
v_gene: TRBV6-1
len: 13
j_gene: TRBJ2-5
CDR3aa: CASSTGGQETQYF
CDR3nt: TGTGCCAGCAGTACAGGGGGTCAAGAGACCCAGTACTTC